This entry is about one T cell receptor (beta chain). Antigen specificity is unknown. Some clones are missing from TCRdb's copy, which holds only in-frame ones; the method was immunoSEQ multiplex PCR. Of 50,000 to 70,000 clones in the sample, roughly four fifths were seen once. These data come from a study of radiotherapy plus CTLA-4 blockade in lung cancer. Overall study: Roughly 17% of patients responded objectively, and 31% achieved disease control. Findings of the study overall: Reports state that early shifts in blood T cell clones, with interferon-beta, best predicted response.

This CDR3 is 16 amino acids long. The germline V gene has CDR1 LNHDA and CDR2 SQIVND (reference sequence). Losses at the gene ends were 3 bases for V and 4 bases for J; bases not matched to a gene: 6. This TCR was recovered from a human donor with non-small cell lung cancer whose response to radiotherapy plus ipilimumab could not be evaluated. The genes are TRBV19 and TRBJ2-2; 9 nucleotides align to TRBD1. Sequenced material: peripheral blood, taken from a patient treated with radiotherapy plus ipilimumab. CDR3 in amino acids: CASSMNRGRGTGELFF. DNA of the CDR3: TGTGCCAGTAGTATGAACAGGGGGCGAGGCACCGGGGAGCTGTTTTTT.